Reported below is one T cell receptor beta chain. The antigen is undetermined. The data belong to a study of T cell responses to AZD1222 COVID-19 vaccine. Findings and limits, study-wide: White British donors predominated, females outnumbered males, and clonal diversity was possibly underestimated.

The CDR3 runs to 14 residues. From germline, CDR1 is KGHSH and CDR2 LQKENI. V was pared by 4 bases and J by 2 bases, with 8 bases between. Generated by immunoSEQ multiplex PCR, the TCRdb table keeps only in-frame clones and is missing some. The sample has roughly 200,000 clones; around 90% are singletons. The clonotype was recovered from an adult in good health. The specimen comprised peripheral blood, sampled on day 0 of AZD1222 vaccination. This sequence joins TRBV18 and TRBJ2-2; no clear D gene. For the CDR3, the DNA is TGTGCCAGCTCACTCGGGTTTAACACCGGGGAGCTGTTTTTT. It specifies CASSLGFNTGELFF.